One sample yielded the 21 T cell receptor beta chains listed below, sequenced in a study of cytomegalovirus exposure and HLA in healthy donors (dated by TCRdb to 2017 to 2019). Libraries were prepared through the immunoSEQ multiplex PCR assay. The multiplex PCR relied on a mix of 60 forward primers for TCR Vbeta segments and 13 reverse primers for TCR Jbeta segments. TCRdb obtained this table from immuneACCESS and retained in-frame rearrangements with V and J assigned. These tables miss some clones; where compared with another copy, unresolved V genes account for less than half of the shortfall, and the remainder is unexplained. The sample data list 100,000 to 150,000 clones, and around 68% of these were observed just once. Together, the top ten hold 4% of the sample. Sequencing input: PBMCs. The receptors here all came from a man aged 35-49 years in good health and CMV-seropositive.

This chain connects TRBV28 to TRBJ1-2; D unresolved. The length of the CDR3 is 15 residues. Germline V gene sequence: CDR1 MDHEN, CDR2 SYDVKM. The V end was cut by 5 bases, the J end by 4 bases, with 17 bases between. CDR3 sequence reads: CASSRWALSSYGYTF. The CDR3, as DNA: TGTGCCAGCAGTCGATGGGCCCTAAGTAGCTATGGCTACACCTTC.

The V call is TRBV19, the J call TRBJ2-3, with 8 nucleotides matching TRBD2. The CDR3 has 15 amino acids. Unmatched junction bases numbered 7, after V lost 7 bases and J lost 1 base. CDR1 LNHDA and CDR2 SQIVND come from the germline V gene (reference sequence). CDR3 amino acids: CASTLGRGGTDTQYF. Here the CDR3 DNA reads TGTGCCAGTACCCTCGGGCGGGGGGGCACAGATACGCAGTATTTT.

The V call is TRBV19, the J call TRBJ1-6; 8 bases fit TRBD1. The CDR3 has 17 residues. Trimming took 0 bases from V and 8 from J; bases not matched to a gene: 9. Germline CDR1 and CDR2: LNHDA and SQIVND (reference sequence). In DNA form, the CDR3 reads TGTGCCAGTAGTATAGATCCCGGACAGGGAGGACATTCACCCCTCCACTTT. Its protein product is CASSIDPGQGGHSPLHF.

This clone was recorded a few times. This chain joins TRBV6-4 and TRBJ2-1, with 9 bases matching TRBD2. This CDR3 contains 15 residues. CDR1 MRHNA and CDR2 SNTAGT come from the germline V gene. J was trimmed by 8 bases and V by 1 base; bases with no gene match: 6. The DNA for the CDR3 is TGTGCCAGCAGTGACTGGGGCGGGAGGGCCTATGAGCAGTTCTTC. Its translation is CASSDWGGRAYEQFF.

V usage is TRBV6-5 and J usage is TRBJ2-1; possible D gene TRBD1, 5 bases. Germline V lookup: CDR1 MNHEY, CDR2 SVGAGI. The CDR3 consists of 15 residues. The V end was cut by 0 bases, the J end by 8 bases, with 14 bases between. The CDR3 sequence is CASSYSRQGGDEQFF. The CDR3 nucleotides are TGTGCCAGCAGTTACTCGAGGCAGGGCGGCGATGAGCAGTTCTTC.

The V call is TRBV6-1, the J call TRBJ1-2; TRBD1 aligns across 9 bases. CDR3 length equals 14 residues. V lost 8 bases, J lost 8 bases, and 12 bases stayed unmatched. Germline-derived CDR1 and CDR2 are MNHNS and SASEGT. CDR3 DNA sequence: TGTGCCAGCTTTTGGGACAGGGTCCTAAGAGGCTACACCTTC. This translates into CASFWDRVLRGYTF.

The rearrangement joins TRBV6-1 to TRBJ2-5, with TRBD2 matching 13 bases. There are 14 residues in the CDR3. The ends lost 7 bases at V and 6 bases at J; junction bases unmatched: 5. Germline V gene sequence: CDR1 MNHNS, CDR2 SASEGT. CDR3 residues: CASMAGLAGQTQYF. CDR3 nucleotides: TGTGCCAGCATGGCGGGACTAGCGGGACAGACCCAGTACTTC.

V and J are TRBV5-1 and TRBJ1-4, with D maybe TRBD1 (6 bases). This CDR3 region has 14 residues. The V gene lost 4 bases and the J gene lost 8 bases, with 15 bases spanning the gap. Germline V lookup: CDR1 SGHRS, CDR2 YFSETQ. For the CDR3, the DNA is TGCGCCAGCAGCGCGCGGACAGAATCCGAAAAACTGTTTTTT. Protein: CASSARTESEKLFF.

The chain employs TRBV7-9 and TRBJ1-2; the D is unclear. Germline loops: CDR1 SEHNR, CDR2 FQNEAQ (reference sequence). The V gene lost 1 base and the J gene lost 3 bases, with 9 bases spanning the gap. The CDR3 extends over 14 amino acids. The CDR3 coding sequence is TGTGCCAGCAGCTTAGAGTCGGGGTACTATGGCTACACCTTC. The encoded protein is CASSLESGYYGYTF.

The chain uses TRBV19 and TRBJ2-4, with 8 bases identical to TRBD1. V lost 6 bases, J lost 6 bases, and 7 bases stayed unmatched. Germline V gene sequence: CDR1 LNHDA, CDR2 SQIVND (reference sequence). This CDR3 is built from 14 residues. CDR3 sequence: CASRLGQGGNIQYF. Here the CDR3 DNA reads TGTGCCAGTAGGCTAGGACAGGGTGGAAACATTCAGTACTTC.

The chain has TRBV4-1 and TRBJ2-1; 8 nucleotides line up with TRBD2. The CDR3 loop spans 15 amino acids. Germline assignment: CDR1 MGHRA and CDR2 YSYEKL. Germline trimming cut 0 bases from V and 9 bases from J; bases unmatched to any gene: 7. Here the CDR3 reads CASSQEAGLVSEQFF. The DNA for the CDR3 is TGCGCCAGCAGCCAAGAAGCGGGACTAGTAAGTGAGCAGTTCTTC.

This clone was picked up one time. The V call is TRBV28, the J call TRBJ2-7; TRBD2 might be the D (5 bases). V shed 6 bases and J shed 7 bases, with 10 bases lying between them. Germline V gives CDR1 MDHEN, CDR2 SYDVKM. The CDR3 loop spans 11 amino acids. CDR3 protein: CASRTTKEQYF. CDR3 bases: TGTGCCAGCAGGACTACTAAGGAGCAGTACTTC.

The V gene is TRBV6-6, the J gene TRBJ2-7; 9 nucleotides line up with TRBD1. This CDR3 is 16 amino acids long. Germline trimming cut 4 bases from V and 2 bases from J; bases unmatched to any gene: 9. Germline V CDR1 and CDR2: MNHNY, SVGAGI (reference sequence). In DNA form, the CDR3 reads TGTGCCAGCAGTTCCACTTCGGGACAGGGCACCTACGAGCAGTACTTC. Translation: CASSSTSGQGTYEQYF.

The chain carries TRBV7-3 and TRBJ2-2, with D perhaps matching TRBD1 (5 bases). CDR1 is SGHTA, CDR2 FQGTGA, per germline. The CDR3 extends over 13 amino acids. V lost 4 bases and J lost 4, with 7 bases in between. CDR3 amino acids: CASSSDSTGELFF. The CDR3 DNA follows: TGTGCCAGCAGCTCAGACAGCACCGGGGAGCTGTTTTTT.

This clone was found once. The chain uses TRBV25-1 and TRBJ2-6; the D gene is possibly TRBD2 (5 bases). The CDR3 has 17 residues. V was shortened by 3 bases and J by 0 bases, with 12 bases between the two germline ends. Germline V gene sequence: CDR1 MGHDK, CDR2 SYGVNS. The CDR3 DNA follows: TGTGCCAGCAGTGACTGGGATCGGGGCTCTGGGGCCAACGTCCTGACTTTC. Amino acids: CASSDWDRGSGANVLTF. Using reference TRBV25-1 and TRBJ2-6 for the parts outside the CDR3, the full variable domain is EADIYQTPRYLVIGTGKKITLECSQTMGHDKMYWYQQDPGMELHLIHYSYGVNSTEKGDLSSESTVSRIRTEHFPLTLESARPSHTSQYLCASSDWDRGSGANVLTFGAGSRLTVL.

There are a few counts of this clone. J is TRBJ2-5 and V is TRBV6-5; 10 nucleotides align to TRBD1. Trimming cost V 1 base and J 5 bases; bases outside gene matches: 4. CDR1 is MNHEY and CDR2 is SVGAGI in the germline V gene. The CDR3 sequence is 15 residues long. The CDR3 is CASSYWGQGMETQYF. CDR3 DNA: TGTGCCAGCAGTTACTGGGGACAGGGGATGGAGACCCAGTACTTC.

This clone was observed a handful of times. The chain has TRBV30 and TRBJ1-2; D perhaps matches TRBD1 (5 bases). Looked up from germline, CDR1 is GTSNPN and CDR2 is SVGIG (reference sequence). CDR3 length: 13 residues. Trimming pared 3 bases from V and 4 bases from J, leaving 12 bases between. Here the CDR3 reads CAWRWGESYGYTF. The CDR3 DNA follows: TGTGCCTGGAGATGGGGGGAAAGCTATGGCTACACCTTC.

As concerns this clone: At one end, the junction sequence differs from germline, possibly due to a read error. This CDR3 is CASSPRGDRVDPMYF. The CDR3 bases are TGTGCCAGCTCCCCTAGAGGGGACAGGGTGGATCCTATGTATTTT. This chain links TRBV6-6 with TRBJ1-5, with 9 bases matching TRBD1. This CDR3 has 15 residues. Germline CDR1 reads MNHNY; CDR2 reads SVGAGI (reference sequence).

The V and J genes are TRBV15 and TRBJ1-1; unclear D gene. This CDR3 region has 14 residues. V lost 5 bases and J 3 bases, leaving 13 bases between the germline ends. The V gene's germline CDR1 is LNHNV and CDR2 YYDKDF (reference sequence). CDR3 loop: CATSRKVTDTEAFF. The CDR3 DNA reads TGTGCCACCAGCCGGAAGGTGACTGACACTGAAGCTTTCTTT.

The chain employs TRBV4-1 and TRBJ2-3; TRBD2 matches 8 bases. V was pared by 0 bases and J by 6 bases, with 5 bases of the junction left unmatched. The germline V gene encodes CDR1 MGHRA and CDR2 YSYEKL. CDR3 length equals 15 residues. CDR3 region: CASSQEGTRGDTQYF. The DNA of the CDR3 is TGCGCCAGCAGCCAAGAAGGGACTAGGGGCGATACGCAGTATTTT.

The chain recombines TRBV6-1 with TRBJ2-7; 8 nucleotides line up with TRBD2. Germline V gene data show CDR1 as MNHNS and CDR2 as SASEGT. This CDR3 has 14 residues. V gave up 4 bases and J gave up 4 bases; unmatched junction bases: 6. The DNA for the CDR3 is TGTGCCAGCAGTGTTGTCGGGGGGGCGTACGAGCAGTACTTC. Its translation is CASSVVGGAYEQYF.